Given below is one TCR beta chain in context. The identical CDR3 is also encoded by other nucleotide sequences in the sample. Losses at the gene ends were 0 bases for V and 1 base for J; bases not matched to a gene: 4. Per germline, CDR1 SGDLS and CDR2 YYNGEE. The CDR3 has 16 amino acids. The data belong to a study of blood T cell repertoires in COVID-19. Individuals aged about 18 to 100 years were recruited from approximately 24 US areas. Some clones are missing from TCRdb's copy, which holds only in-frame ones; the method was immunoSEQ multiplex PCR. The sample carries around 190,000 clones, 75% to 85% recorded once.

This chain uses TRBV9 with TRBJ2-1, with 7 bases identical to TRBD1. Sample: PBMCs or T cells enriched from blood (not recorded which). This sequence originates from a man aged 35-49 years who had recovered from COVID-19. The CDR3 is CASSVGGGISYNEQFF. In nucleotides, the CDR3 is TGTGCCAGCAGCGTAGGAGGGGGCATTTCCTACAATGAGCAGTTCTTC. Supplemented by reference TRBV9 and TRBJ2-1, the full variable domain reads DSGVTQTPKHLITATGQRVTLRCSPRSGDLSVYWYQQSLDQGLQFLIQYYNGEERAKGNILERFSAQQFPDLHSELNLSSLELGDSALYFCASSVGGGISYNEQFFGPGTRLTVL.